A single sample gave rise to the 21 T cell receptor beta chains below, sequenced in a study of T cell changes during pregnancy in multiple sclerosis. Sequenced by immunoSEQ multiplex PCR; TCRdb stores in-frame clones only, minus some. The table includes some 80,000 clones, nearly 95% detected once. Sequences were derived from CD4+ T cells from peripheral blood mononuclear cells, sampled after pregnancy. The origin of the receptors is a female donor with multiple sclerosis, enrolled in a pregnancy study.

This clone has just one count. This rearrangement joins TRBV6-6 to TRBJ1-5; D may be TRBD1 (6 bases). Looked up from germline, CDR1 is MNHNY and CDR2 is SVGAGI (reference sequence). This CDR3 region has 15 residues. The germline V and J ends were trimmed by 6 bases and 4 bases, with 16 bases remaining between them. The CDR3 region is CASSSDRSANQPQHF. CDR3 nucleotide sequence: TGTGCCAGCAGCTCGGACAGATCCGCGAATCAGCCCCAGCATTTT.

The chain employs TRBV11-3 and TRBJ2-1; TRBD1 is a possible D gene (6 bases). The CDR3 runs 17 residues. The V gene lost 0 bases and the J gene lost 3 bases, with 15 bases spanning the gap. CDR1 is SGHNT and CDR2 is YENEEA in the germline V gene. CDR3 sequence (DNA): TGTGCCAGCAGCTTAGATCTAGGGGGTGCGAGCTACAATGAGCAGTTCTTC. The encoded protein is CASSLDLGGASYNEQFF.

The chain combines TRBV7-2 with TRBJ2-1; TRBD2 agrees at 10 bases. V gave up 1 base and J gave up 8 bases; unmatched junction bases: 8. The CDR3 extends over 16 amino acids. Germline CDR1 SGHTA, CDR2 FQGNSA. CDR3 sequence (DNA): TGTGCCAGCAGCTTAGGTCGGTCTAGCGGGAGTTATGAGCAGTTCTTC. It encodes CASSLGRSSGSYEQFF.

V gene TRBV6-5 combines with J gene TRBJ2-2, with a weak D call TRBD1 (5 bases). The germline V gene encodes CDR1 MNHEY and CDR2 SVGAGI. The CDR3 covers 15 residues. V lost 4 bases and J 1 base, leaving 10 bases between the germline ends. Here the CDR3 DNA reads TGTGCCAGCAGTTCCTTGACAGTGAACACCGGGGAGCTGTTTTTT. Its protein product is CASSSLTVNTGELFF.

This rearrangement joins TRBV7-2 to TRBJ2-3; 9 nucleotides align to TRBD2. Germline assignment: CDR1 SGHTA and CDR2 FQGNSA. The CDR3 is 17 residues long. The V segment lost 2 bases and the J segment 1 base; nucleotides outside the gene matches: 7. CDR3 in DNA: TGTGCCAGCAGCTTAAGGCTAGCGGGATGGGGCACAGATACGCAGTATTTT. Translation: CASSLRLAGWGTDTQYF.

The chain has TRBV19 and TRBJ2-1, with TRBD2 matching over 8 bases. Losses at the gene ends were 7 bases for V and 4 bases for J; bases not matched to a gene: 6. Germline-derived CDR1 and CDR2 are LNHDA and SQIVND (reference sequence). CDR3 length: 14 amino acids. The CDR3 bases are TGTGCCAGTAAGGGTAGCGGGATTTACAATGAGCAGTTCTTC. Its translation: CASKGSGIYNEQFF.

V is TRBV6-1 and J is TRBJ1-1, with TRBD1 matching 8 bases. Trimming removed 8 bases from V and 7 bases from J; junction bases left unmatched: 6. The CDR3 length is 12 residues. Germline lookup yields CDR1 MNHNS and CDR2 SASEGT. The CDR3 DNA is TGTGCCAGCCGGACAGGGTGGCTTGAAGCTTTCTTT. Translation gives CASRTGWLEAFF.

The chain recombines TRBV10-3 with TRBJ2-7; 9 bases fit TRBD1. The CDR3 length is 16 residues. J was trimmed by 2 bases and V by 2 bases; bases with no gene match: 7. The germline V gene has CDR1 ENHRY and CDR2 SYGVKD. For the CDR3, the DNA is TGTGCCATCAGTGAGCGGGACAGGGTCCCGACCTACGAGCAGTACTTC. Translation gives CAISERDRVPTYEQYF.

The J gene is TRBJ1-2, the V gene TRBV11-2, with D possibly being TRBD1 (5 bases). Germline CDR1 reads SGHAT; CDR2 reads FQNNGV. This CDR3 contains 13 residues. V lost 5 bases, J lost 3 bases, and 10 bases lay in between. The CDR3 sequence: CASSLQGDYGYTF. In DNA, the CDR3 is TGTGCCAGCAGCCTGCAGGGTGACTATGGCTACACCTTC.

The gene calls are TRBV5-1 and TRBJ1-1; D call uncertain. CDR3 size: 16 residues. Trimming took 2 bases from V and 0 from J, leaving 14 bases between them. Germline V gene sequence: CDR1 SGHRS, CDR2 YFSETQ. The CDR3 bases are TGCGCCAGCAGCTTAGGTTCTGGGCGGGTGAACACTGAAGCTTTCTTT. Encoded protein: CASSLGSGRVNTEAFF.

The J gene is TRBJ1-2, the V gene TRBV2; D not certain. Per germline, CDR1 SNHLY and CDR2 FYNNEI. The V end was cut by 6 bases, the J end by 3 bases, with 11 bases between. The length of the CDR3 is 13 residues. In DNA, the CDR3 is TGTGCCAGCAGCTTAAAACGGGACTATGGCTACACCTTC. As protein: CASSLKRDYGYTF.

This clone showed up just a few times. The V call is TRBV7-2, the J call TRBJ1-2; 11 nucleotides agree with TRBD1. The CDR3 totals 14 residues. The ends lost 5 bases at V and 6 bases at J; junction bases unmatched: 5. The germline CDR1 and CDR2 sequences are SGHTA and FQGNSA. Here the CDR3 reads CASSPGQGDHGYTF. The CDR3 nucleotides read TGTGCCAGCAGCCCGGGACAGGGGGATCATGGCTACACCTTC. Using reference TRBV7-2 and TRBJ1-2 for the parts outside the CDR3, the full variable domain is GAGVSQSPSNKVTEKGKDVELRCDPISGHTALYWYRQSLGQGLEFLIYFQGNSAPDKSGLPSDRFSAERTGGSVSTLTIQRTQQEDSAVYLCASSPGQGDHGYTFGSGTRLTVV.

The genes are TRBV5-6 and TRBJ2-5; 10 bases match TRBD1. The closer fit of TRBJ2-7 to the DNA end suggests the J call may be wrong. This CDR3 spans 17 amino acids. Germline V gives CDR1 SGHDT, CDR2 YYEEEE. The CDR3: CASSLSLDRGFPYEQYF. CDR3 nucleotide sequence: TGTGCCAGCAGCTTGTCGCTGGACAGGGGGTTTCCCTACGAGCAGTACTTC.

J is TRBJ2-3 and V is TRBV4-3; 7 positions match TRBD2. This CDR3 has 19 residues. CDR1 and CDR2 from the germline V gene are LGHNA and YSLEER. V lost 0 bases, J lost 6 bases, and 18 bases stayed unmatched. CDR3 sequence reads: CASSQDPGWYGEGQDTQYF. The CDR3 region has the DNA TGCGCCAGCAGCCAAGATCCCGGGTGGTACGGGGAGGGCCAGGATACGCAGTATTTT.

Here the CDR3 reads CASSLNQGHPLETQYF. The DNA of the CDR3 is TGCGCCAGCAGCTTGAACCAGGGACACCCTTTAGAGACCCAGTACTTC. V gene TRBV5-1 combines with J gene TRBJ2-5; the D gene is possibly TRBD1 (6 bases). There are 16 residues in the CDR3. V dropped 1 base and J dropped 4 bases, with 17 bases sitting between them. Germline CDR1 reads SGHRS; CDR2 reads YFSETQ. The variable domain in full, completed from reference TRBV5-1 and TRBJ2-5, reads KAGVTQTPRYLIKTRGQQVTLSCSPISGHRSVSWYQQTPGQGLQFLFEYFSETQRNKGNFPGRFSGRQFSNSRSEMNVSTLELGDSALYLCASSLNQGHPLETQYFGPGTRLLVL.

V gene TRBV5-1 combines with J gene TRBJ2-4; TRBD1 is a possible D gene (5 bases). Between the trimmed V and J ends, which lost 0 bases and 0 bases, there was a span of 7 bases. Germline lookup yields CDR1 SGHRS and CDR2 YFSETQ. The length of the CDR3 is 15 residues. The CDR3, as DNA: TGCGCCAGCAGCTTGGGGACATTAGCCAAAAACATTCAGTACTTC. Protein product: CASSLGTLAKNIQYF.

The table lists this clone with a count of one. V is TRBV7-2 and J is TRBJ2-1, with D hard to call. With 1 base removed from V and 8 bases from J, the gap between germline ends came to 12 bases. In germline, CDR1 is SGHTA, CDR2 FQGNSA. The CDR3 covers 14 residues. The CDR3 protein is CASSLDLGLDEQFF. CDR3 in DNA: TGTGCCAGCAGCTTAGATCTAGGTCTCGATGAGCAGTTCTTC.

The chain carries TRBV28 and TRBJ2-2, with a tentative D call TRBD1 (5 bases). Germline assignment: CDR1 MDHEN and CDR2 SYDVKM. Trimming left V 11 bases short and J 2 bases short, with 12 bases between. This CDR3 is 13 amino acids long. The CDR3, as DNA: TGTGCCGTCCAGGGTTCCAACACCGGGGAGCTGTTTTTT. Its protein product is CAVQGSNTGELFF.

V is TRBV7-2 and J is TRBJ1-2; unclear D gene. CDR3 length: 13 amino acids. The V and J ends lost 5 bases and 7 bases respectively, with 14 bases between them. From germline, CDR1 is SGHTA and CDR2 FQGNSA. CDR3 amino acids: CASSLDNLVGYTF. In DNA, the CDR3 is TGTGCCAGCAGCCTTGACAATTTAGTTGGCTACACCTTC.

The chain couples TRBV5-6 to TRBJ2-3; TRBD1 matches at 10 bases. The germline V gene has CDR1 SGHDT and CDR2 YYEEEE. CDR3 size: 14 residues. V trimming: 5 bases; J trimming: 3 bases; junction bases outside the gene matches: 3. The DNA for the CDR3 is TGTGCCAGCAGGGGACAGGGGAGAACAGATACGCAGTATTTT. This gives the protein CASRGQGRTDTQYF.

The V gene is TRBV11-3, the J gene TRBJ2-7, with a weak D call TRBD2 (5 bases). Between the trimmed V and J ends, which lost 4 bases and 7 bases, there was a span of 11 bases. This CDR3 is built from 12 residues. Germline V lookup: CDR1 SGHNT, CDR2 YENEEA. The CDR3 sequence is CASSSAVGEQYF. DNA for the CDR3: TGTGCCAGCAGCTCAGCGGTCGGGGAGCAGTACTTC.